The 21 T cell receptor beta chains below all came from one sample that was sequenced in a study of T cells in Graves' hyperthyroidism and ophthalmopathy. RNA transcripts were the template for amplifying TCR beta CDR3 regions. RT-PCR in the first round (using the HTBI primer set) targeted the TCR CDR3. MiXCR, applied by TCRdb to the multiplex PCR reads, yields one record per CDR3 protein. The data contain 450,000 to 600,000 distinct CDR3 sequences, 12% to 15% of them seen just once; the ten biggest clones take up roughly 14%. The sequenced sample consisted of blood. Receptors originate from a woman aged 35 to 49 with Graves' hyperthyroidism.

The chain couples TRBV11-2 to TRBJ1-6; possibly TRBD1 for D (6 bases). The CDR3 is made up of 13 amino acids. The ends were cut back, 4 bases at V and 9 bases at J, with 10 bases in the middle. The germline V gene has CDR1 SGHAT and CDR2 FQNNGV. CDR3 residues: CASSSAGVSPLHF. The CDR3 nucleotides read TGTGCCAGCAGCTCGGCAGGGGTTTCACCCCTCCACTTT.

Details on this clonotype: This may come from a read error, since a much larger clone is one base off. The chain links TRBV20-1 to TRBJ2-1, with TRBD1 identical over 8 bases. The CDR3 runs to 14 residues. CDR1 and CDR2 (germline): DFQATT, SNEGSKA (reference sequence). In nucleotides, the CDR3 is TGCAGTGCTAGGGACAGGGAAGGTGTCAATGGGCAGTTCTTC. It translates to CSARDREGVNGQFF.

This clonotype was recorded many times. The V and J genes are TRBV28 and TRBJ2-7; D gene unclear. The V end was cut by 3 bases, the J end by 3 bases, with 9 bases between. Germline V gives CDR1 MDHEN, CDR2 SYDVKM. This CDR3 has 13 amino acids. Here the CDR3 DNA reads TGTGCCAGCAGTTTGAGGTCAGACTACGAGCAGTACTTC. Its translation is CASSLRSDYEQYF.

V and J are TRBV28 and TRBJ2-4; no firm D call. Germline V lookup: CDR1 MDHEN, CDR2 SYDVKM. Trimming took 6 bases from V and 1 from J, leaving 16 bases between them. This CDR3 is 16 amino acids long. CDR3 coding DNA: TGTGCCAGCAGGTTCGGTTGGGGTACGGCCAAAAACATTCAGTACTTC. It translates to CASRFGWGTAKNIQYF.

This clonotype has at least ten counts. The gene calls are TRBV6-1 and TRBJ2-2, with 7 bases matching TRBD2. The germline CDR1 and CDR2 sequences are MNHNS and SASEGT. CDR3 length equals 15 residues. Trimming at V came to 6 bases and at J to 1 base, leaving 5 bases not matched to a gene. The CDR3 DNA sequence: TGTGCCAGCAGGCCGGGGAGGGGGAACACCGGGGAGCTGTTTTTT. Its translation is CASRPGRGNTGELFF.

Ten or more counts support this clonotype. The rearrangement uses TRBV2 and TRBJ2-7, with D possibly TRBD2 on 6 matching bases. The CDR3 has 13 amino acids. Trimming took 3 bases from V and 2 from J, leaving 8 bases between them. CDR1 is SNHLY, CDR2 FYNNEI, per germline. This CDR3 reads CASSDPSAYEQYF. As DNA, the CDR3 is TGTGCCAGCAGTGACCCTAGCGCCTACGAGCAGTACTTC. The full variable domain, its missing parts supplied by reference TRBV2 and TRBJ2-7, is EPEVTQTPSHQVTQMGQEVILRCVPISNHLYFYWYRQILGQKVEFLVSFYNNEISEKSEIFDDQFSVERPDGSNFTLKIRSTKLEDSAMYFCASSDPSAYEQYFGPGTRLTVT.

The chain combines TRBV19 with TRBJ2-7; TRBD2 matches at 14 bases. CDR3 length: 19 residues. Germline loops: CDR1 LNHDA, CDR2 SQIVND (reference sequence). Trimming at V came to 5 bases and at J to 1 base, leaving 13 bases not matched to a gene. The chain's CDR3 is CASSLLVPGLAGVSYEQYF. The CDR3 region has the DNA TGTGCCAGTAGTCTATTGGTTCCGGGACTAGCGGGAGTTTCCTACGAGCAGTACTTC.

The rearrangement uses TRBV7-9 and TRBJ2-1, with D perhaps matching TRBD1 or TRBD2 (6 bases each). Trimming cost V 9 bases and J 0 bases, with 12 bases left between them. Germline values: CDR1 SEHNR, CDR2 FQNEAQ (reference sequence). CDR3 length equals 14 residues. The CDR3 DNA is TGTGCCAGTGAAGGGGGGAGCTCCTACAATGAGCAGTTCTTC. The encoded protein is CASEGGSSYNEQFF.

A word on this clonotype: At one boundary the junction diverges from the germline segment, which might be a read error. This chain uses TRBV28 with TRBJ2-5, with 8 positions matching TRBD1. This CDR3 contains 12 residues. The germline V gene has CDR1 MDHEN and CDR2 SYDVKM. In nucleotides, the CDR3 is TGTGCCAGCAGTCCCGGACAGGGACCCGTGGACTTC. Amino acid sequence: CASSPGQGPVDF.

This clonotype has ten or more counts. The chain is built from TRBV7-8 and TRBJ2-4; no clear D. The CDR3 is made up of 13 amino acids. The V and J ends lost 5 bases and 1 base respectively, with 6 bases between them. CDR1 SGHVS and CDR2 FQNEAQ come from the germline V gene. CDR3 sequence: CASSPPAKNIQYF. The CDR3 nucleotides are TGTGCCAGCAGCCCACCGGCCAAAAACATTCAGTACTTC.

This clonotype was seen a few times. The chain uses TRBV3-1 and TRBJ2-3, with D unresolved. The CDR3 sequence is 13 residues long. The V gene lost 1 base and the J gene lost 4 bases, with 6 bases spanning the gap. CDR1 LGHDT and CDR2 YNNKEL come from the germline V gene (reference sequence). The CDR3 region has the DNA TGTGCCAGCAGCCAAGTCTTGGCAGATACGCAGTATTTT. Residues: CASSQVLADTQYF.

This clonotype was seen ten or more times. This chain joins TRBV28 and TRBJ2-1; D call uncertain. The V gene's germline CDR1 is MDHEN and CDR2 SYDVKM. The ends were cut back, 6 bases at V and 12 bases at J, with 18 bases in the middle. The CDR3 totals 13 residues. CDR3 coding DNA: TGTGCCAGCAGAGGACCCCGTGTGGATGTGCAGTTCTTC. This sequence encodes CASRGPRVDVQFF.

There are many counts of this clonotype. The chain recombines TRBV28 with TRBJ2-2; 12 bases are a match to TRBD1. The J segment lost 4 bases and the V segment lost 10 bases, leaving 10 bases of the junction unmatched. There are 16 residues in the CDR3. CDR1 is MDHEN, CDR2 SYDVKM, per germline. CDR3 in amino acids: CATKTGQGASTGELFF. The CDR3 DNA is TGTGCCACCAAAACGGGACAGGGGGCATCCACCGGGGAGCTGTTTTTT. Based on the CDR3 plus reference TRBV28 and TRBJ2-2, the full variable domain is DVKVTQSSRYLVKRTGEKVFLECVQDMDHENMFWYRQDPGLGLRLIYFSYDVKMKEKGDIPEGYSVSREKKERFSLILESASTNQTSMYLCATKTGQGASTGELFFGEGSRLTVL.

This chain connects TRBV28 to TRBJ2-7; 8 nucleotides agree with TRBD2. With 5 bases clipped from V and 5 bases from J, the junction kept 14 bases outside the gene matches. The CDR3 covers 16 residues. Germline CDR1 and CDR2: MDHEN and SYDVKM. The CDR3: CASSPLAGWGPNEQYF. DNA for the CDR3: TGTGCCAGCAGTCCATTAGCGGGATGGGGGCCGAACGAGCAGTACTTC.

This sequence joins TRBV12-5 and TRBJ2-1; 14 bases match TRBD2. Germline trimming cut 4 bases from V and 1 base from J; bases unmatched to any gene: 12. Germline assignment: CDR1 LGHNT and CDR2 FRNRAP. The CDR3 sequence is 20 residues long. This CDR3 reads CASGSPPGLAGVSSYNEQFF. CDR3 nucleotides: TGTGCTAGTGGTTCCCCCCCGGGACTAGCGGGAGTTTCGTCCTACAATGAGCAGTTCTTC.

The chain's CDR3 is CASSLRAYEKLFF. CDR3 in DNA: TGTGCCAGCAGTTTAAGGGCCTATGAAAAACTGTTTTTT. The J gene is TRBJ1-4, the V gene TRBV2; D gene uncertain. V dropped 5 bases and J dropped 6 bases, with 10 bases sitting between them. Per the germline V gene, CDR1 is SNHLY and CDR2 is FYNNEI. The CDR3 has 13 amino acids.

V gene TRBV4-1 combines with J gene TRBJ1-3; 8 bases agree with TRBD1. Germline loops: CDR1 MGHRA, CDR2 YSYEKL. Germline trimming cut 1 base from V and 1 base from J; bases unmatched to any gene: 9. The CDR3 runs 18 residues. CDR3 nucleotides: TGCGCCAGCAGCCAAGGATCAGGGGGCGGGTTTTCTGGAAACACCATATATTTT. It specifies CASSQGSGGGFSGNTIYF.

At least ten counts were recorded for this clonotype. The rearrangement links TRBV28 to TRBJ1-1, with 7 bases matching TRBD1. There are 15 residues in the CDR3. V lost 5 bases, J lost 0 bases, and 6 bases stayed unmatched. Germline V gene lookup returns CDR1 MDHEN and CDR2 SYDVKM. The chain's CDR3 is CASSPGDRVNTEAFF. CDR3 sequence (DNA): TGTGCCAGCAGTCCTGGTGACAGGGTGAACACTGAAGCTTTCTTT.

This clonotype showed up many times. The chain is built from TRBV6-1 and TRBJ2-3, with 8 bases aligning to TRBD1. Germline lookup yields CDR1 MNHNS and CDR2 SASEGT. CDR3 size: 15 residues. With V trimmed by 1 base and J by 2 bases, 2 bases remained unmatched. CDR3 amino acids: CASSEGTGYTDTQYF. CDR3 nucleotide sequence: TGTGCCAGCAGTGAAGGGACAGGGTACACAGATACGCAGTATTTT.

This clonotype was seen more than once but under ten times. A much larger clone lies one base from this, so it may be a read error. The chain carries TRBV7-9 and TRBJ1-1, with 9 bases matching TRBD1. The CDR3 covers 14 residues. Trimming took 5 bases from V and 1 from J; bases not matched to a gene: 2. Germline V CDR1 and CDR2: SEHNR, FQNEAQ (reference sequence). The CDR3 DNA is TGTGCCAGCAGCCACAGGGGGCAGAACACTGAAGCTTTCTTT. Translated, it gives CASSHRGQNTEAFF.

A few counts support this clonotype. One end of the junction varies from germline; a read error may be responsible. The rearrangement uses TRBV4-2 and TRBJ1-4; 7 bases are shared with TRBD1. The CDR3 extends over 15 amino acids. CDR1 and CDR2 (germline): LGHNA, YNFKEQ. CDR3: CASSKDRDRGEKLFF. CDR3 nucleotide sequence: TGTGCCAGCAGCAAAGACCGGGACAGAGGCGAAAAACTGTTTTTT.